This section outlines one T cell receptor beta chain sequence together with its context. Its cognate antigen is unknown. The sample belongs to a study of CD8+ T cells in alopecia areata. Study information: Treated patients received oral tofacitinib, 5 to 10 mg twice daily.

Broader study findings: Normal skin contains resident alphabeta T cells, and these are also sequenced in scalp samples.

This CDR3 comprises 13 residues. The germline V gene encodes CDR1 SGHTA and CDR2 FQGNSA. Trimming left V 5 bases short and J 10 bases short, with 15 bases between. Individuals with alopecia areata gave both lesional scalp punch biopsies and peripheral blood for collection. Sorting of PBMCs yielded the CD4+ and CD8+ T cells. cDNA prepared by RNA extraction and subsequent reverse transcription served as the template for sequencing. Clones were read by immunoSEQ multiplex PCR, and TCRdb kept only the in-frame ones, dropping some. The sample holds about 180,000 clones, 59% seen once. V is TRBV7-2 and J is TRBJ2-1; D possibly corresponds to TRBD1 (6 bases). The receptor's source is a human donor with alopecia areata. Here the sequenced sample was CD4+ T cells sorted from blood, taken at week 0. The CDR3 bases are TGTGCCAGCAGCCTCAGGGGTTGGAGGGAGCAGTTCTTC. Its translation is CASSLRGWREQFF.